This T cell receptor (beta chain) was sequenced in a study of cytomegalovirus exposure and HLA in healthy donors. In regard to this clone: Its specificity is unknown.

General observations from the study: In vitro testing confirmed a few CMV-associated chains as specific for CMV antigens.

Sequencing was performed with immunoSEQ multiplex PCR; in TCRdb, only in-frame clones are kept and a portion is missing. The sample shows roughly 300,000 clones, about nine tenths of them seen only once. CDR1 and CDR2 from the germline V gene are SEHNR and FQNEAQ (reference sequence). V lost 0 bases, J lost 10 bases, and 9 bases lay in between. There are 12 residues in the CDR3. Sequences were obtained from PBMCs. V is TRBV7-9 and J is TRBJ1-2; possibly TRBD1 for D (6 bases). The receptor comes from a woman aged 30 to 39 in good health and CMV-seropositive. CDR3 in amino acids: CASSLARTDYTF. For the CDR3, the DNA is TGTGCCAGCAGCTTAGCGCGGACAGACTACACCTTC.